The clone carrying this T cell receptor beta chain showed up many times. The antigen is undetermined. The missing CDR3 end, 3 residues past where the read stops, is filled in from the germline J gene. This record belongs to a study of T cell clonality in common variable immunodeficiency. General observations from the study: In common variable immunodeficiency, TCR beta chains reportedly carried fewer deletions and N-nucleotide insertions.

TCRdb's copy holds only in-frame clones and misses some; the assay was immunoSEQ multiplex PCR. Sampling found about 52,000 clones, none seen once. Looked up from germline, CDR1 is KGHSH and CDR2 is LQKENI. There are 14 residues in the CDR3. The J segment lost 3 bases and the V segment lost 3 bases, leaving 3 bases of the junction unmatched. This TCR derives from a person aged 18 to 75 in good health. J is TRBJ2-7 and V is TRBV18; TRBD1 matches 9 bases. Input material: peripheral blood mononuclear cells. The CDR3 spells CASSPGDRDYEQYF. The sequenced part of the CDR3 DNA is TGTGCCAGCTCACCGGGGGACAGGGACTACGAG.